This T cell receptor beta chain appears in the sequencing data of a study of Ad26.COV2.S vaccination and SARS-CoV-2 variants. Overall study findings and caveats: Similar non-spike TCR breadth was observed in recipients of vaccine and of placebo. The TCR-based breadth and depth measures might underestimate overall T cell responses.

Treatment noted: roughly 19 received Ad26.COV2.S at low or high dose, single or two shots; 5 received placebo; per-sample allocation not given. Sampling happened 63 days after the first vaccine or placebo injection. An 18-55-year-old adult in Boston served as donor. Concerning this clone itself: What it binds is unknown.

The CDR3 is 11 amino acids. Germline V lookup: CDR1 LNHDA, CDR2 SQIVND (reference sequence). Trimming stripped 0 bases from V and 12 bases from J, with 6 bases between. Assay: immunoSEQ multiplex PCR; the TCRdb copy retains only in-frame clones and omits some. The sample contains a few hundred thousand clones, roughly 90% of which appear only once. The sample here was peripheral blood, taken in a trial of Ad26.COV2.S vaccine versus placebo. This clonotype was sampled from a person aged 18-65 years who received the Ad26.COV2.S COVID-19 vaccine or a placebo. J is TRBJ2-4 and V is TRBV19; no clear D. The CDR3 loop is CASSIDFTQYF. The CDR3 nucleotides are TGTGCCAGTAGTATAGATTTTACTCAGTACTTC.